This T cell receptor beta chain was documented in a study of PD-1 blockade in mismatch repair-deficient tumors. Germline V gene data show CDR1 as SQVTM and CDR2 as ANQGSEA. V was cut by 7 bases and J by 5 bases, with 14 bases left in between. CDR3 length: 13 amino acids. Study findings and constraints: Tumor-resident clones, often absent from pretreatment blood, expanded after pembrolizumab and then contracted.

Of note for this clone: The antigen is undetermined.

Generated by immunoSEQ multiplex PCR, the TCRdb table keeps only in-frame clones and is missing some. In the table there are fewer than 60,000 clones, over 75% of which are singletons. This chain uses TRBV29-1 with TRBJ1-4; possibly TRBD1 for D (5 bases). The receptor was isolated from an adult with mismatch repair-deficient cancer. The source was PBMCs, collected before pembrolizumab treatment. The CDR3, as DNA: TGCAGCGGGCAGGGAAGTGGGAATGAAAAACTGTTTTTT. Amino acid sequence: CSGQGSGNEKLFF.